This TCR beta chain was recorded in a study of CD8 T cells in Susac syndrome. With regard to this clonotype: Antigen specificity is unknown.

Random hexamers primed reverse transcription of about 0.5 to 1 ug RNA. TCRdb fed the immunoSEQ multiplex PCR reads into MiXCR, producing one record per CDR3 protein. The sample consists of 150,000 to 200,000 distinct CDR3 sequences, 85% to 95% of them appearing once. Study results and caveats: It was acknowledged in the study that its TCR sequencing and HLA analysis involved a relatively small number of individuals.

Trimming removed 7 bases at V and 4 bases at J, with 10 bases between. In germline, CDR1 is SQVTM, CDR2 ANQGSEA. The CDR3 totals 11 residues. The chain combines TRBV29-1 with TRBJ1-1; TRBD1 might be the D (5 bases). Sequenced sample: CD8+ T cells from PBMCs. This sequence was found in a human donor with multiple sclerosis. CDR3 nucleotides: TGCAGCGCTATGAGGGGCACTGAAGCTTTCTTT. The encoded protein is CSAMRGTEAFF.